Below, one T cell receptor beta chain is given with its context. Its antigen is unknown. The use of a sample-barcoded 5' primer and a J-beta primer mix characterized a second PCR of about 7 to 12 cycles. TCRdb reprocessed the 5' RACE reads via MiXCR and lists one record per CDR3 protein. The sample lists about 810,000 distinct CDR3 sequences, roughly 34% seen once, with approximately 13% in the top ten. The source of the sample is a study of blood T cells in healthy people across ages. Study-wide results and limits: The fall in TCR beta diversity per million T cells was roughly linear with age. Unknown donor CMV status possibly confounded expanded clonotype changes. Versus aged donors, long-lived donors had higher diversity and more naive CD4+ cells.

Trimming took 0 bases from V and 2 from J, leaving 8 bases between them. CDR3 length: 14 residues. CDR1 is PRHDT and CDR2 is FYEKMQ in the germline V gene (reference sequence). Isolation per sample recovered at least 6 million PBMCs. Sequencing was done on a sample of blood. The clonotype was recovered from a man younger than 35 in good health. The gene calls are TRBV13 and TRBJ2-7, with no clear D. CDR3 nucleotides: TGTGCCAGCAGCTTAGGGGTCAGTCCCTACGAGCAGTACTTC. Translation: CASSLGVSPYEQYF.